The clone carrying this T cell receptor beta chain was seen a few times. The data derive from a study of blood T cell repertoires in COVID-19. Study context: Both acute and convalescent COVID-19 samples were obtained from the United States, Italy and Spain.

The V gene end was trimmed by 4 bases and the J gene end by 1 base; junction bases not matched to a gene: 8. The CDR3 runs to 16 residues. CDR1 is MGHRA and CDR2 is YSYEKL in the germline V gene. Per the authors' pipeline: The assay estimated nucleated cells by amplifying reference gene primers. Only in-frame clones appear in the TCRdb table, and some are missing; sequencing was by immunoSEQ multiplex PCR. V, J and clone size are those of that table, while D and trimming were read from the DNA. This table holds a few hundred thousand clones, about 82% found once. Sequenced: peripheral blood. This chain uses TRBV4-1 with TRBJ1-2; 8 bases map to TRBD1. The TCR sequence derives from a human donor in a cohort sampled during active COVID-19. CDR3 sequence: CASSRDPGGGNYGYTF. The CDR3 coding sequence is TGCGCCAGCAGCCGGGACCCAGGGGGCGGTAACTATGGCTACACCTTC.